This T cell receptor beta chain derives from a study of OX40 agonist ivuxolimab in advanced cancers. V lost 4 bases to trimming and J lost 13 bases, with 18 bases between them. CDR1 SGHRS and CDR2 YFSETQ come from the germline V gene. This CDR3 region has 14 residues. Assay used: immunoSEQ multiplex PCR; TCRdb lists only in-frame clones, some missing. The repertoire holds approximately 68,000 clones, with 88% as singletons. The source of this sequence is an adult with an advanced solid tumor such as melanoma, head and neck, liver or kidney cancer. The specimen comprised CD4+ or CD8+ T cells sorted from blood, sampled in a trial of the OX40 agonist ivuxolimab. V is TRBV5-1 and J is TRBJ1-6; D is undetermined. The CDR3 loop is CASSTGPAGEPLHF. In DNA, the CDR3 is TGCGCCAGCAGCACGGGCCCCGCCGGTGAGCCCCTCCACTTT.